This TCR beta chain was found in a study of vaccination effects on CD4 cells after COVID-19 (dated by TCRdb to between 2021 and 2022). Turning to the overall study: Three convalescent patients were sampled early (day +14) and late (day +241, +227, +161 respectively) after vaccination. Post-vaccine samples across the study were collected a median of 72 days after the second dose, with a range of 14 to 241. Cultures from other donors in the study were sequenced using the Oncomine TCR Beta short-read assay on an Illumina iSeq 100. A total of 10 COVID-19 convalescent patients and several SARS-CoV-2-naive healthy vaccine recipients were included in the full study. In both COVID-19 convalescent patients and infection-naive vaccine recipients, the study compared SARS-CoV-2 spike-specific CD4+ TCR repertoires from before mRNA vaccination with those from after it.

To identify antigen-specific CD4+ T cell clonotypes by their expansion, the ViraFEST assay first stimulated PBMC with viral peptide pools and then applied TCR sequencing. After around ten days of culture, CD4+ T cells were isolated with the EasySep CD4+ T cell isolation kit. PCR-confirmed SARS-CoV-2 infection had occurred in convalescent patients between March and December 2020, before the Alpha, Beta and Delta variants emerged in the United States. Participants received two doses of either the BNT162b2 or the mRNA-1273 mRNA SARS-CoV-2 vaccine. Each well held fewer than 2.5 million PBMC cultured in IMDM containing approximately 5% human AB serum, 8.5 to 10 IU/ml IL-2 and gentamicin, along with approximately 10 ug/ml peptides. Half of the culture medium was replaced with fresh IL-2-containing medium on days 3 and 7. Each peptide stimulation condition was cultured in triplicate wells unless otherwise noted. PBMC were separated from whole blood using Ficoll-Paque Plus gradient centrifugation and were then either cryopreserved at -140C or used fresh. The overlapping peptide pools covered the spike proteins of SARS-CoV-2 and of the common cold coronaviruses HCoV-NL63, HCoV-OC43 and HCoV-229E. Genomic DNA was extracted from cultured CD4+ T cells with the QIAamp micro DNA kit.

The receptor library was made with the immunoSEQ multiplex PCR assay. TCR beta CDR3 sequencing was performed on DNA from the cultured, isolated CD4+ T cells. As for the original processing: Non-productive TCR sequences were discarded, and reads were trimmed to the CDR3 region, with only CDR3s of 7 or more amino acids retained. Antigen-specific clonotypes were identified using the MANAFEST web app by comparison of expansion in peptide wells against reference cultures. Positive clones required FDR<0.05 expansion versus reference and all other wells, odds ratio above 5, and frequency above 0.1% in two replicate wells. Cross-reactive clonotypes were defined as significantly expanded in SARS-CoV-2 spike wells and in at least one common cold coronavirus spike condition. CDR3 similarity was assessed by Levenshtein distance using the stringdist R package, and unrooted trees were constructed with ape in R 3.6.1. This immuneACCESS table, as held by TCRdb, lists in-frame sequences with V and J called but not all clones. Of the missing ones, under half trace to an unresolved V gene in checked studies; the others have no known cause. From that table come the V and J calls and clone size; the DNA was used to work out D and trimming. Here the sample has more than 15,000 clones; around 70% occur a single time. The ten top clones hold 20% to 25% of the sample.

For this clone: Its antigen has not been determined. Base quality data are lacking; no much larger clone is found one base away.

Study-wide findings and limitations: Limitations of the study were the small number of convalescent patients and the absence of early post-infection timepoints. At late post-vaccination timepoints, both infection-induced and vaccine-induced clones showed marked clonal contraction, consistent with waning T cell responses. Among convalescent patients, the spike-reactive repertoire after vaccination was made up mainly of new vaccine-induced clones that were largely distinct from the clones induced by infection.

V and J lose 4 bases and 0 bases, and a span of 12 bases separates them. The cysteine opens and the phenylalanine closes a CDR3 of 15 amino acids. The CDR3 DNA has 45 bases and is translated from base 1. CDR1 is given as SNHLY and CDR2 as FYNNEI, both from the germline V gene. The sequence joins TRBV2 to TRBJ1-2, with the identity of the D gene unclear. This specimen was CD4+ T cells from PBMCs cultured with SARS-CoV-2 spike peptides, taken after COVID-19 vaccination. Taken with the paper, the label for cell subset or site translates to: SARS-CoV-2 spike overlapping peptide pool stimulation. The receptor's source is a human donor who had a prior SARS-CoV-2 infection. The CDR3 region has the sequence CASSALLDTNYGYTF. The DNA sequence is TGTGCCAGCAGTGCCCTTTTGGATACTAACTATGGCTACACCTTC. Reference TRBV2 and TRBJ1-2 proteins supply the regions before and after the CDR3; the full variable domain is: EPEVTQTPSHQVTQMGQEVILRCVPISNHLYFYWYRQILGQKVEFLVSFYNNEISEKSEIFDDQFSVERPDGSNFTLKIRSTKLEDSAMYFCASSALLDTNYGYTFGSGTRLTVV.